The 20 T cell receptor beta chains reported below all come from one sample, sequenced in a study of cytomegalovirus exposure and HLA in healthy donors. Assay used: immunoSEQ multiplex PCR; TCRdb lists only in-frame clones, some missing. This table has 140,000 or so clones, 87% appearing once. Sequenced material: PBMCs. The source of these receptors is a man aged 18 to 29 in good health and CMV-seropositive.

V usage is TRBV19 and J usage is TRBJ1-6; D is unclear. Trimming took 7 bases from V and 0 from J, leaving 7 bases between them. Germline CDR1 and CDR2: LNHDA and SQIVND (reference sequence). This CDR3 has 14 amino acids. CDR3 sequence reads: CASTPGSYNSPLHF. In DNA form, the CDR3 reads TGTGCCAGTACTCCGGGCTCCTATAATTCACCCCTCCACTTT.

This chain links TRBV5-4 with TRBJ1-5, with D perhaps matching TRBD1 (6 bases). Germline values: CDR1 SGHNT, CDR2 YYREEE (reference sequence). V was shortened by 0 bases and J by 7 bases, with 11 bases between the two germline ends. This CDR3 is 14 amino acids long. The CDR3: CASSLGGRGQPQHF. The CDR3 DNA reads TGTGCCAGCAGCTTGGGGGGGCGAGGGCAGCCCCAGCATTTT.

The chain carries TRBV28 and TRBJ2-7; D is perhaps TRBD1 (6 bases). The V gene lost 10 bases and the J gene lost 0 bases, with 16 bases spanning the gap. CDR3 length: 14 amino acids. Germline V gives CDR1 MDHEN, CDR2 SYDVKM. CDR3 sequence reads: CATIRDTSSYEQYF. The CDR3 nucleotides read TGTGCCACGATCCGGGACACGAGCTCCTACGAGCAGTACTTC.

The rearrangement joins TRBV7-6 to TRBJ2-7, with unresolved D. V was cut by 5 bases and J by 5 bases, with 13 bases left in between. CDR1 is SGHVS, CDR2 FNYEAQ, per germline. The CDR3 sequence is 13 residues long. CDR3 residues: CASSLGSDHEQYF. In DNA form, the CDR3 reads TGTGCCAGCAGCCTCGGGTCCGACCACGAGCAGTACTTC.

This sequence joins TRBV9 and TRBJ2-1; TRBD2 is a possible D gene (6 bases). The CDR3 consists of 16 residues. Per germline, CDR1 SGDLS and CDR2 YYNGEE. The V gene lost 0 bases and the J gene lost 1 base, with 11 bases spanning the gap. The CDR3 reads CASSVGGGMSYNEQFF. The CDR3 DNA is TGTGCCAGCAGCGTAGGAGGAGGGATGTCCTACAATGAGCAGTTCTTC.

V is TRBV2 and J is TRBJ2-7, with a weak D call TRBD1 (6 bases). V was clipped by 7 bases and J by 3 bases, with 13 bases between them. The CDR3 has 13 residues. The germline V gene has CDR1 SNHLY and CDR2 FYNNEI. This CDR3 reads CASTPLQGYEQYF. The CDR3 DNA reads as TGTGCCAGCACCCCTTTACAGGGCTACGAGCAGTACTTC.

This clone showed up just a few times. The J gene is TRBJ2-7, the V gene TRBV18, with 7 bases fitting TRBD2. The germline gives CDR1 KGHSH, CDR2 LQKENI. This CDR3 spans 15 amino acids. Losses at the gene ends were 2 bases for V and 2 bases for J; bases not matched to a gene: 6. CDR3 sequence (DNA): TGTGCCAGCTCACCAAGGCGGGAGCTCCCCTACGAGCAGTACTTC. This codes for CASSPRRELPYEQYF.

This chain connects TRBV30 to TRBJ1-6; the D is unclear. V was shortened by 4 bases and J by 7 bases, with 17 bases between the two germline ends. CDR1 is GTSNPN and CDR2 is SVGIG in the germline V gene (reference sequence). The length of the CDR3 is 15 residues. The CDR3, as DNA: TGTGCCTGGACGGGTCACACCTTGGTGAATTCACCCCTCCACTTT. As protein: CAWTGHTLVNSPLHF.

This chain uses TRBV28 with TRBJ1-2, with D maybe TRBD1 (6 bases). Germline assignment: CDR1 MDHEN and CDR2 SYDVKM. CDR3 length equals 14 residues. Trimming removed 1 base at V and 8 bases at J, with 14 bases between. In DNA, the CDR3 is TGTGCCAGCAGTTTATACAGGGTGCCCAGAGGCTACACCTTC. This translates into CASSLYRVPRGYTF.

The gene calls are TRBV7-8 and TRBJ1-4; the match to TRBD1 covers 7 bases. CDR1 and CDR2 (germline): SGHVS, FQNEAQ. The J segment lost 7 bases and the V segment lost 5 bases, leaving 19 bases of the junction unmatched. CDR3 length: 18 amino acids. CDR3: CASSPVPDRAIVSEKLFF. CDR3 DNA sequence: TGTGCCAGCAGCCCAGTCCCCGACAGGGCCATCGTGAGTGAAAAACTGTTTTTT.

This chain joins TRBV6-5 and TRBJ2-5; D might be TRBD1 (6 bases). The CDR3 covers 14 residues. Germline V gene sequence: CDR1 MNHEY, CDR2 SVGAGI. Trimming removed 0 bases from V and 11 bases from J, with 16 bases in between. CDR3 region: CASSYSGGTQRQYF. CDR3 in DNA: TGTGCCAGCAGTTACTCAGGGGGTACCCAACGGCAGTACTTC.

CDR3 bases: TGTGCCAGCAGAGCGACAGGGGGCAAGGACACCGGGGAGCTGTTTTTT. Translated, it gives CASRATGGKDTGELFF. The chain carries TRBV11-3 and TRBJ2-2, with 10 bases identical to TRBD1. The CDR3 spans 16 residues. Germline V gene sequence: CDR1 SGHNT, CDR2 YENEEA. Trimming took 6 bases from V and 3 from J; bases not matched to a gene: 7.

The gene calls are TRBV28 and TRBJ2-7; TRBD2 is a possible D gene (6 bases). The CDR3 is made up of 12 amino acids. The germline CDR1 and CDR2 sequences are MDHEN and SYDVKM. Deletions cut 5 bases from V and 6 bases from J, with 11 bases between. Here the CDR3 DNA reads TGTGCCAGCAGTAGACTAGTCGCCGAGCAGTACTTC. Residues: CASSRLVAEQYF.

This clone appeared a few times. V gene TRBV10-3 combines with J gene TRBJ1-5; 7 bases map to TRBD1. There are 14 residues in the CDR3. Germline CDR1 reads ENHRY; CDR2 reads SYGVKD. V lost 5 bases, J lost 3 bases, and 4 bases stayed unmatched. For the CDR3, the DNA is TGTGCCATCAGTAGGAGGGGGCTCAATCAGCCCCAGCATTTT. Residues: CAISRRGLNQPQHF.

The genes are TRBV19 and TRBJ1-5; the D gene is possibly TRBD1 (5 bases). Per the germline V gene, CDR1 is LNHDA and CDR2 is SQIVND (reference sequence). V gave up 7 bases and J gave up 3 bases, with 10 bases separating them. This CDR3 is 13 amino acids long. The CDR3 DNA follows: TGTGCCAGTACTTCAGGGTACAATCAGCCCCAGCATTTT. Residues: CASTSGYNQPQHF. Full variable domain (outside the CDR3, taken from reference TRBV19 and TRBJ1-5): DGGITQSPKYLFRKEGQNVTLSCEQNLNHDAMYWYRQDPGQGLRLIYYSQIVNDFQKGDIAEGYSVSREKKESFPLTVTSAQKNPTAFYLCASTSGYNQPQHFGDGTRLSIL.

The V gene is TRBV9, the J gene TRBJ2-7, with 9 bases matching TRBD2. The CDR3 sequence is 16 residues long. Per the germline V gene, CDR1 is SGDLS and CDR2 is YYNGEE. V shed 4 bases, J shed 2 bases, and the junction held 10 bases outside the gene matches. CDR3 DNA: TGTGCCAGCAGCCCTCATTCGGCGGGAGGGCCCTACGAGCAGTACTTC. Translating it yields CASSPHSAGGPYEQYF.

This clone was recorded only once. The chain uses TRBV5-6 and TRBJ1-5; tentative D call: TRBD1 (5 bases). The germline gives CDR1 SGHDT, CDR2 YYEEEE. The CDR3 contains 14 residues. The V end was cut by 3 bases, the J end by 1 base, with 8 bases between. The CDR3 loop is CASSSGLSNQPQHF. CDR3 coding DNA: TGTGCCAGCAGCTCGGGACTAAGCAATCAGCCCCAGCATTTT.

This chain joins TRBV5-1 and TRBJ2-3; 10 bases are a match to TRBD2. The CDR3 covers 16 residues. Germline V CDR1 and CDR2: SGHRS, YFSETQ. Trimming cost V 3 bases and J 6 bases; bases outside gene matches: 10. The CDR3 DNA reads TGCGCCAGCAGCTCTGGCGGTTTTAGCGGGGGGGATACGCAGTATTTT. Residues: CASSSGGFSGGDTQYF.

This chain connects TRBV6-1 to TRBJ2-7; no clear D gene. Trimming removed 4 bases from V and 0 bases from J, with 13 bases in between. Per germline, CDR1 MNHNS and CDR2 SASEGT. This CDR3 comprises 15 residues. The CDR3 reads CASSVSQRSSYEQYF. The CDR3, as DNA: TGTGCCAGCAGTGTGTCACAGAGAAGCTCCTACGAGCAGTACTTC.

About this clone itself: Other DNA variants within this sample encode the same CDR3. The chain joins TRBV19 to TRBJ1-1; 7 bases align to TRBD1. The CDR3 covers 14 residues. Germline V gene data show CDR1 as LNHDA and CDR2 as SQIVND (reference sequence). V dropped 2 bases and J dropped 3; count of bases not matched to a gene: 3. CDR3 sequence (DNA): TGTGCCAGTAGTATACAGGGGGGCGACACTGAAGCTTTCTTT. Its protein product is CASSIQGGDTEAFF.